These 22 T cell receptor beta chains came from one sample sequenced in a study of T cells after yellow fever vaccination. TCRdb itself ran the 5' RACE reads through MiXCR, one entry per CDR3 protein. The data contain some 100,000 distinct CDR3 sequences, around 6.7% of them singletons. The sequences come from CD4+ T cells sorted from PBMCs, collected about 41 days after the first yellow fever vaccination. The receptors were gathered from a man younger than 35 who received the YFV17D yellow fever vaccine.

The rearrangement uses TRBV12-3 or TRBV12-4 and TRBJ1-3; D is uncertain. The CDR3 spans 16 residues. Trimming pared 3 bases from V and 1 base from J, leaving 13 bases between. The CDR3 nucleotides are TGTGCCAGCAGTTTTGGCCCCCCTGGATCTGGAAACACCATATATTTT. Encoded protein: CASSFGPPGSGNTIYF.

The chain is built from TRBV7-9 and TRBJ2-3, with a weak D call TRBD1 (6 bases). Per the germline V gene, CDR1 is SEHNR and CDR2 is FQNEAQ (reference sequence). Between the trimmed V and J ends, which lost 2 bases and 5 bases, there was a span of 11 bases. The CDR3 covers 14 residues. CDR3 sequence: CASSLSQQGDTQYF. Here the CDR3 DNA reads TGTGCCAGCAGCTTAAGTCAACAGGGAGATACGCAGTATTTT.

At least ten counts were recorded for this clonotype. The chain has TRBV7-2 and TRBJ2-7; D gene uncertain. Germline V gene sequence: CDR1 SGHTA, CDR2 FQGNSA. CDR3 length: 13 amino acids. Trimming shortened V by 3 bases and J by 5 bases, and 11 bases separated the two germline ends. The CDR3 here is CASSFWPGHEQYV. CDR3 DNA sequence: TGTGCCAGCAGCTTCTGGCCCGGCCACGAGCAGTACGTC.

This clonotype was seen many times. The chain links TRBV7-6 to TRBJ2-3; D is unclear. Germline CDR1 is SGHVS and CDR2 is FNYEAQ. CDR3 length: 13 amino acids. V lost 3 bases and J 5 bases, leaving 9 bases between the germline ends. CDR3 residues: CASSLGNQDTQYF. The DNA of the CDR3 is TGTGCCAGCAGCTTGGGAAACCAAGATACGCAGTATTTT.

The rearrangement joins TRBV20-1 to TRBJ1-5; maybe TRBD1 (5 bases). Germline assignment: CDR1 DFQATT and CDR2 SNEGSKA (reference sequence). V was cut by 5 bases and J by 6 bases, with 20 bases left in between. The CDR3 spans 15 residues. The CDR3 sequence is CSAGSIRETGQPQHF. The CDR3 coding sequence is TGCAGTGCTGGCTCAATCAGGGAAACGGGTCAGCCCCAGCATTTT.

This clonotype was recorded at least ten times. The chain joins TRBV5-6 to TRBJ2-7, with 7 bases fitting TRBD1. Germline trimming cut 4 bases from V and 7 bases from J; bases unmatched to any gene: 14. Germline V gene lookup returns CDR1 SGHDT and CDR2 YYEEEE. The CDR3 loop spans 15 amino acids. CDR3 in DNA: TGTGCCAGCAGCCTTGTAGGCAGGGGGATCGAAGAGCAGTACTTC. Protein sequence: CASSLVGRGIEEQYF.

This clonotype was counted many times. The J gene is TRBJ1-5, the V gene TRBV20-1; D gene uncertain. Trimming removed 2 bases from V and 1 base from J, with 18 bases in between. This CDR3 is built from 17 residues. CDR1 DFQATT and CDR2 SNEGSKA come from the germline V gene (reference sequence). The CDR3 here is CSARSPEGSESNQPQHF. The CDR3 coding sequence is TGCAGTGCTAGATCCCCGGAAGGGTCAGAGAGCAATCAGCCCCAGCATTTT.

The sample holds a few counts of this clonotype. V is TRBV19 and J is TRBJ1-4; possible D gene TRBD1, 6 bases. The V gene's germline CDR1 is LNHDA and CDR2 SQIVND (reference sequence). There are 15 residues in the CDR3. V was shortened by 6 bases and J by 3 bases, with 14 bases between the two germline ends. CDR3 in amino acids: CASSTKGGSNEKLFF. The CDR3 DNA follows: TGTGCCAGTAGCACTAAGGGGGGGTCTAATGAAAAACTGTTTTTT.

This clonotype came up many times. V is TRBV5-1 and J is TRBJ2-3; 7 bases are shared with TRBD2. The junction had 4 bases not matched to a gene; V was cut back by 4 bases and J by 2 bases. Germline V gives CDR1 SGHRS, CDR2 YFSETQ. The CDR3 length is 14 residues. The CDR3 DNA reads TGCGCCAGCAGCGGGGGGGACTACACAGATACGCAGTATTTT. This sequence encodes CASSGGDYTDTQYF.

In its sample, this clonotype was seen many times. The V and J genes are TRBV20-1 and TRBJ1-5, with D maybe TRBD1 (5 bases). Germline assignment: CDR1 DFQATT and CDR2 SNEGSKA (reference sequence). V lost 3 bases and J 4 bases, leaving 19 bases between the germline ends. The CDR3 extends over 16 amino acids. The CDR3 here is CSARVAGGSLNQPQHF. The CDR3 DNA sequence: TGCAGTGCTAGGGTTGCGGGGGGATCTTTAAATCAGCCCCAGCATTTT.

This clonotype was counted at least ten times. The V call is TRBV4-2, the J call TRBJ2-7; D gene uncertain. Germline assignment: CDR1 LGHNA and CDR2 YNFKEQ. V lost 0 bases to trimming and J lost 4 bases, with 10 bases between them. The CDR3 totals 14 residues. The CDR3 DNA follows: TGTGCCAGCAGCCAAGATGCTCGAGGTTACGAGCAGTACTTC. Translating gives CASSQDARGYEQYF.

Written as DNA, the CDR3 is TGCAGCGTTAGTGAGCAACAAGAGACCCAGTACTTC. It yields the protein CSVSEQQETQYF. The gene calls are TRBV29-1 and TRBJ2-5; D is undetermined. CDR3 length: 12 amino acids. CDR1 is SQVTM and CDR2 is ANQGSEA in the germline V gene. Between the trimmed V and J ends, which lost 5 bases and 2 bases, there was a span of 9 bases. The full variable domain, with the rest looked up from reference TRBV29-1 and TRBJ2-5, is SAVISQKPSRDICQRGTSLTIQCQVDSQVTMMFWYRQQPGQSLTLIATANQGSEATYESGFVIDKFPISRPNLTFSTLTVSNMSPEDSSIYLCSVSEQQETQYFGPGTRLLVL.

This clonotype was detected many times. The rearrangement joins TRBV6-5 to TRBJ1-3; TRBD1 matches at 8 bases. The CDR3 totals 16 residues. The V gene end was trimmed by 2 bases and the J gene end by 8 bases; junction bases not matched to a gene: 11. CDR1 and CDR2 (germline): MNHEY, SVGAGI. The DNA of the CDR3 is TGTGCCAGCAGTTACCGCCTAGGGACAGGAGCGGACACCATATATTTT. Amino acids: CASSYRLGTGADTIYF.

This clonotype appeared many times. The J gene is TRBJ2-1, the V gene TRBV6-1; 14 nucleotides agree with TRBD2. J was trimmed by 9 bases and V by 5 bases; bases with no gene match: 6. The CDR3 is 15 amino acids. The germline V gene has CDR1 MNHNS and CDR2 SASEGT. The CDR3 coding sequence is TGTGCCAGCAGTCGAAGGGGGACTAGCGGGGGTGAGCAGTTCTTC. Protein: CASSRRGTSGGEQFF.

This clonotype came up many times. The CDR3 is CASSYTNGNEQFF. In nucleotides, the CDR3 is TGTGCCAGCAGCTACACCAATGGGAATGAGCAGTTCTTC. This chain connects TRBV7-8 to TRBJ2-1; no definite D call. V gave up 4 bases and J gave up 7 bases, with 11 bases separating them. CDR1 is SGHVS, CDR2 FQNEAQ, per germline. The CDR3 extends over 13 amino acids. Drawing the rest from reference TRBV7-8 and TRBJ2-1, the complete variable domain is GAGVSQSPRYKVAKRGQDVALRCDPISGHVSLFWYQQALGQGPEFLTYFQNEAQLDKSGLPSDRFFAERPEGSVSTLKIQRTQQEDSAVYLCASSYTNGNEQFFGPGTRLTVL.

The table lists this clonotype with many counts. The rearrangement joins TRBV10-3 to TRBJ2-5; TRBD1 might be the D (5 bases). This CDR3 spans 14 amino acids. CDR1 and CDR2 from the germline V gene are ENHRY and SYGVKD. Trimming took off 3 bases at V and 7 bases at J, with 15 bases between the two ends. The CDR3: CAISDQGQQGTQYF. The CDR3 coding sequence is TGTGCCATCAGTGATCAAGGGCAGCAGGGGACCCAGTACTTC.

This clonotype was detected only a few times. The CDR3 reads CASSLWGAEGYTEAFF. The CDR3 coding sequence is TGTGCCAGCAGCTTGTGGGGGGCAGAGGGCTACACTGAAGCTTTCTTT. This chain joins TRBV5-5 and TRBJ1-1; tentative D call: TRBD1 (6 bases). The CDR3 runs 16 residues. Per germline, CDR1 SGHKS and CDR2 YYEKEE (reference sequence). Trimming took 1 base from V and 3 from J, leaving 16 bases between them. The full variable domain, with the rest looked up from reference TRBV5-5 and TRBJ1-1, is DAGVTQSPTHLIKTRGQQVTLRCSPISGHKSVSWYQQVLGQGPQFIFQYYEKEERGRGNFPDRFSARQFPNYSSELNVNALLLGDSALYLCASSLWGAEGYTEAFFGQGTRLTVV.

This clonotype was seen many times. CDR3 region: CASSSQGGGGETQYF. In nucleotides, the CDR3 is TGTGCCAGCAGCTCTCAGGGCGGTGGAGGAGAGACCCAGTACTTC. This sequence joins TRBV7-2 and TRBJ2-5; either TRBD1 or TRBD2 may supply D (5 bases each). Trimming left V 4 bases short and J 4 bases short, with 16 bases between. Per germline, CDR1 SGHTA and CDR2 FQGNSA. This CDR3 region has 15 residues.

This clonotype was observed many times. The genes are TRBV5-6 and TRBJ2-1, with D possibly TRBD1 on 6 matching bases. The CDR3 is 13 amino acids. Germline values: CDR1 SGHDT, CDR2 YYEEEE. Trimming cost V 0 bases and J 9 bases, with 10 bases left between them. CDR3 DNA: TGTGCCAGCAGCTTGGTGGGGGCGAGTGAGCAGTTCTTC. This encodes CASSLVGASEQFF.

This clonotype occurred a few times. The V gene is TRBV27, the J gene TRBJ1-2, with D hard to call. The CDR3 runs to 13 residues. V was shortened by 4 bases and J by 4 bases, with 10 bases between the two germline ends. Germline V gives CDR1 MNHEY, CDR2 SMNVEV (reference sequence). The CDR3 DNA is TGTGCCAGCAGTTCATCATCCGTCTATGGCTACACCTTC. It translates to CASSSSSVYGYTF.

This clonotype has at least ten counts. The CDR3 sequence is CASRGQGASNGNTIYF. Written as DNA, the CDR3 is TGTGCCAGCAGAGGACAGGGGGCTTCTAATGGAAACACCATATATTTT. The chain uses TRBV6-5 and TRBJ1-3, with 11 bases matching TRBD1. V was clipped by 6 bases and J by 3 bases; unmatched bases: 7. The CDR3 length is 16 residues. The germline V gene encodes CDR1 MNHEY and CDR2 SVGAGI.

The rearrangement uses TRBV7-3 and TRBJ2-2; a weak D match, TRBD1 (6 bases). The germline gives CDR1 SGHTA, CDR2 FQGTGA. The CDR3 contains 16 residues. The V end lost 5 bases, the J end lost 1 base, and 14 bases lay between the germline ends. In DNA form, the CDR3 reads TGTGCCAGCAGCGTCATACGAGGGGGGAACACCGGGGAGCTGTTTTTT. Protein sequence: CASSVIRGGNTGELFF.